The 11 T cell receptor beta chains in this list originate from one sample, sequenced in a study of CD8+ T cells in alopecia areata. Extraction and reverse transcription of RNA yielded cDNA as the sequencing template. Clones were sequenced by immunoSEQ multiplex PCR, and TCRdb holds only the in-frame ones, with some missing. The sample holds about 69,000 clones; roughly 61% are singletons and the top ten take approximately 17%. The sample consisted of CD8+ T cells sorted from blood, taken at week 0. The origin of the receptors is a human donor with alopecia areata.

In its sample, this clone was seen a few times. The rearrangement links TRBV29-1 to TRBJ2-1; 12 bases are a match to TRBD2. Unmatched junction bases numbered 9, after V lost 2 bases and J lost 4 bases. In germline, CDR1 is SQVTM, CDR2 ANQGSEA. The CDR3 runs to 17 residues. The CDR3 loop is CSVEIWTSGDEYNEQFF. The CDR3 bases are TGCAGCGTTGAAATCTGGACTAGCGGGGACGAATACAATGAGCAGTTCTTC.

CDR3 sequence reads: CASSQDQGSGANVLTF. The CDR3 bases are TGCGCCAGCAGCCAAGATCAGGGTTCTGGGGCCAACGTCCTGACTTTC. The chain recombines TRBV4-3 with TRBJ2-6, with a weak D call TRBD1 (5 bases). V was cut by 0 bases and J by 1 base, with 7 bases left in between. CDR3 length: 16 amino acids. Germline assignment: CDR1 LGHNA and CDR2 YSLEER.

The V call is TRBV25-1, the J call TRBJ2-1, with D maybe TRBD1 (5 bases). V was trimmed by 2 bases and J by 7 bases, leaving 18 bases between them. Germline-derived CDR1 and CDR2 are MGHDK and SYGVNS. This CDR3 region has 16 residues. CDR3 sequence: CASSEHRRDLVNEQFF. In nucleotides, the CDR3 is TGTGCCAGCAGTGAACATCGCAGGGATCTAGTGAATGAGCAGTTCTTC.

The chain carries TRBV7-9 and TRBJ2-3; maybe TRBD2 (5 bases). Germline CDR1 reads SEHNR; CDR2 reads FQNEAQ (reference sequence). The germline V and J ends were trimmed by 5 bases and 6 bases, with 15 bases remaining between them. This CDR3 contains 14 residues. This CDR3 reads CASSRLPLVDTQYF. CDR3 bases: TGTGCCAGCAGCCGTCTTCCACTAGTGGATACGCAGTATTTT. The whole variable domain, filled in from reference TRBV7-9 and TRBJ2-3, reads DTGVSQNPRHKITKRGQNVTFRCDPISEHNRLYWYRQTLGQGPEFLTYFQNEAQLEKSRLLSDRFSAERPKGSFSTLEIQRTEQGDSAMYLCASSRLPLVDTQYFGPGTRLTVL.

V usage is TRBV7-9 and J usage is TRBJ2-1; a weak D match, TRBD1 (6 bases). CDR1 and CDR2 (germline): SEHNR, FQNEAQ (reference sequence). Trimming removed 2 bases from V and 8 bases from J, with 10 bases in between. The CDR3 is 13 residues long. In DNA, the CDR3 is TGTGCCAGCAGCTTACACAGGGAACATGAGCAGTTCTTC. Its protein product is CASSLHREHEQFF. Full variable domain (rest looked up from reference TRBV7-9 and TRBJ2-1): DTGVSQNPRHKITKRGQNVTFRCDPISEHNRLYWYRQTLGQGPEFLTYFQNEAQLEKSRLLSDRFSAERPKGSFSTLEIQRTEQGDSAMYLCASSLHREHEQFFGPGTRLTVL.

This clone was seen a handful of times. DNA for the CDR3: TGCAGCGTTGAAGAAAGAGCGGGCCGGATACTTAGCACAGATACGCAGTATTTT. This codes for CSVEERAGRILSTDTQYF. The gene calls are TRBV29-1 and TRBJ2-3; a possible D gene is TRBD2 (6 bases). Germline V gene data show CDR1 as SQVTM and CDR2 as ANQGSEA. The CDR3 covers 18 residues. V shed 0 bases and J shed 0 bases, with 19 bases lying between them.

In this sample, this clone turned up once. This sample also contains other DNA sequences that code for the same CDR3. V and J are TRBV27 and TRBJ2-7, with 7 nucleotides matching TRBD1. The CDR3 is made up of 13 amino acids. Germline V CDR1 and CDR2: MNHEY, SMNVEV (reference sequence). Unmatched junction bases numbered 1, after V lost 3 bases and J lost 2 bases. The CDR3 sequence is CASSLGQTYEQYF. The CDR3 region has the DNA TGTGCCAGCAGTTTGGGACAGACCTACGAGCAGTACTTC.

J is TRBJ2-5 and V is TRBV5-1; D possibly matches TRBD1 or TRBD2 (5 bases each). V lost 0 bases and J lost 2, with 11 bases in between. CDR3 length: 15 residues. Germline values: CDR1 SGHRS, CDR2 YFSETQ. The CDR3 DNA follows: TGCGCCAGCAGCTTGGCGGCAGGGAGTCAAGAGACCCAGTACTTC. Translation gives CASSLAAGSQETQYF.

This chain uses TRBV30 with TRBJ1-1; D may be TRBD1 (5 bases). Germline loops: CDR1 GTSNPN, CDR2 SVGIG (reference sequence). Trimming cost V 3 bases and J 8 bases, with 16 bases left between them. There are 13 residues in the CDR3. The CDR3 sequence is CAWRSPNRREAFF. CDR3 sequence (DNA): TGTGCCTGGAGATCCCCAAACAGGAGAGAAGCTTTCTTT.

This chain connects TRBV27 to TRBJ1-5; no reliable D call. The V end lost 9 bases, the J end lost 2 bases, and 8 bases lay between the germline ends. Germline V gene sequence: CDR1 MNHEY, CDR2 SMNVEV (reference sequence). The CDR3 sequence is 12 residues long. Written as DNA, the CDR3 is TGTGCCAGTGGGAATGGCAATCAGCCCCAGCATTTT. Protein: CASGNGNQPQHF.

The chain joins TRBV29-1 to TRBJ2-7; 7 nucleotides align to TRBD1. Germline V gene lookup returns CDR1 SQVTM and CDR2 ANQGSEA. The CDR3 contains 13 residues. V shed 3 bases, J shed 2 bases, and the junction held 4 bases outside the gene matches. DNA of the CDR3: TGCAGCGTTGATGGGCAGGGGGCCTACGAGCAGTACTTC. Translation: CSVDGQGAYEQYF.